These T cell receptor beta chains were read from a single sample in a study of early T cells in non-severe SARS-CoV-2 infection. TCRdb used MiXCR to reprocess the 5' RACE reads, holding one entry per CDR3 protein. The sample has about 110,000 distinct CDR3 sequences, around an eighth seen once; the top ten hold approximately 3.1%. Sequenced: whole blood. Every receptor here comes from an adult who was a healthcare worker with PCR-confirmed SARS-CoV-2 infection or an uninfected control (not recorded which). CDR3s include the opening cysteine and the closing phenylalanine or tryptophan. The D gene is left open where the match is weak. The size entry is marked missing in some rows and otherwise reads once, few, many or a size class.

d_call j_call cdr3_length clone_size v_call cdr3_nt cdr3_aa
TRBD1 TRBJ1-5 17 many TRBV30 TGTGCCTGGTCACTCGGACAGGGGGCACAACTCCATCAGCCCCAGCATTTT CAWSLGQGAQLHQPQHF
TRBD2 TRBJ2-2 16 . TRBV5-1 TGCGCCAGCAGCTCGACTAGCGGGGGTGGCACCGGGGAGCTGTTTTTT CASSSTSGGGTGELFF
. TRBJ2-2 15 many TRBV10-2 TGCGCCAGCAGGAGGGGGGGCTATGACACCGGGGAGCTGTTTTTT CASRRGGYDTGELFF
TRBD1 TRBJ1-2 14 . TRBV30 TGTGCCTGGAGTACGACAGGGGACCGATTTGGCTACACCTTC CAWSTTGDRFGYTF
. TRBJ2-1 17 many TRBV7-6 TGTGCCAGCAGCTCCGAAGCCTTTGGACGGCACTACAATGAGCAGTTCTTC CASSSEAFGRHYNEQFF
TRBD2 TRBJ2-2 16 many TRBV5-4 TGTGCCAGCAGCTTGGGGACTAGCGGGTACACCGGGGAGCTGTTTTTT CASSLGTSGYTGELFF
. TRBJ1-5 13 . TRBV7-9 TGTGCCAGCAGCTTCGAGGGCGTGGAGCCCCAGCATTTT CASSFEGVEPQHF
. TRBJ2-4 13 once TRBV29-1 TGCAGCGCGGCCCCGGTAGACAAAAACATTCAGTACTTC CSAAPVDKNIQYF
. TRBJ1-4 14 . TRBV7-9 TGTGCCAGCAGCTTAGCCAGTAATGATGAAAAACTGTTTTTT CASSLASNDEKLFF
. TRBJ2-7 14 few TRBV12-5 TGTGCTAGTGGTTCGGTGGGACAAGCCTACGAGCAGTACTTC CASGSVGQAYEQYF
TRBD1 TRBJ2-7 15 . TRBV28 TGTGCCAGCAACACCCGGGACAGGGGGTCGAGCGAGCAGTACTTC CASNTRDRGSSEQYF
TRBD1 TRBJ1-1 18 many TRBV5-1 TGCGCCAGCAGCTTGGGTTTGGGACAGGGTCGGAGTTACACTGAAGCTTTCTTT CASSLGLGQGRSYTEAFF
. TRBJ1-2 16 few TRBV21-1 TGTGCCAGCAGCAAACCCCGCGAGGGGAAGAACTATGGCTACACCTTC CASSKPREGKNYGYTF
TRBD1 TRBJ2-7 15 few TRBV5-1 TGCGCCAGCAGCGGAGGACAGGGTGGTTCCTACGAGCAGTACTTC CASSGGQGGSYEQYF
. TRBJ2-7 14 many TRBV5-4 TGTGCCAGCAGCTCCCTTGGAAGCTCCTACGAGCAGTACTTC CASSSLGSSYEQYF
. TRBJ2-3 11 . TRBV10-3 TGTGCCACCGTAATTTCAGATACGCAGTATTTT CATVISDTQYF
TRBD1 TRBJ1-1 16 many TRBV11-3 TGTGCCAGCAGCTCGGGACAGGGGGCGCAGGGCACTGAAGCTTTCTTT CASSSGQGAQGTEAFF
. TRBJ2-7 11 . TRBV7-2 TGTGCCAGCAGCTTAGACTCGGAGCAGTACTTC CASSLDSEQYF
. TRBJ2-2 15 many TRBV6-6 TGTGCCAGCAGTTACGAATCGGGACAAACCGGGGAGCTGTTTTTT CASSYESGQTGELFF
. TRBJ2-3 13 many TRBV5-4 TGTGCCAGCAGTTCATTAGAGTCAGATACGCAGTATTTT CASSSLESDTQYF
TRBD1 TRBJ2-2 14 few TRBV7-6 TGTGCCAGCAGCTTAGCAGGGGGCGGCGGGGAGCTGTTTTTT CASSLAGGGGELFF
. TRBJ1-1 13 . TRBV29-1 TGCAGCGTTTCGGGACTCAGCACAACTGAAGCTTTCTTT CSVSGLSTTEAFF
. TRBJ2-2 13 many TRBV11-2 TGTGCCAGCAGCCCAAGGGGGACCGGGGAGCTGTTTTTT CASSPRGTGELFF
TRBD2 TRBJ2-5 18 many TRBV5-4 TGTGCCAGCAGCTGGGGGACTAGCGGGAGGGCCAGTTCGGAGACCCAGTACTTC CASSWGTSGRASSETQYF
TRBD1 TRBJ2-2 16 . TRBV5-4 TGTGCCAGCAGCTTCCCGGACAGGGAAGGAGCCGGGGAGCTGTTTTTT CASSFPDREGAGELFF
. TRBJ2-7 14 many TRBV2 TGTGCCAGCAGTGAAGGCGGGGCCGACTACGAGCAGTACTTC CASSEGGADYEQYF
. TRBJ1-1 11 few TRBV12-5 TGTGCTAGTGGCCGGGAAGTTCTAGCTTTCTTT CASGREVLAFF
TRBD1 TRBJ2-1 14 many TRBV5-1 TGCGCCAGCAGCCCAGGACAGGGGGGCAATGAGCAGTTCTTC CASSPGQGGNEQFF